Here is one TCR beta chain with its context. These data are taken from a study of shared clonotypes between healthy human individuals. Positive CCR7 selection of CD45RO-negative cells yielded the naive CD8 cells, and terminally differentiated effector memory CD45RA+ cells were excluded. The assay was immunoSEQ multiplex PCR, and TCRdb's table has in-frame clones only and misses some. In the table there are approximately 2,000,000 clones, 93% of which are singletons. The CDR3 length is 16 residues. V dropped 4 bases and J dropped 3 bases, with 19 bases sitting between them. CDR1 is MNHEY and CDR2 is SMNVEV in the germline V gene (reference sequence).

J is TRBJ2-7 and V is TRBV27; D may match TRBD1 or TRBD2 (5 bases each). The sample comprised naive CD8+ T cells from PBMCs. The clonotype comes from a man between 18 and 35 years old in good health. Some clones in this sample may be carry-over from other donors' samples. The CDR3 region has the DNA TGTGCCAGCAGTTCCTCCCTGGGGGATATTTTCTACGAGCAGTACTTC. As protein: CASSSSLGDIFYEQYF.